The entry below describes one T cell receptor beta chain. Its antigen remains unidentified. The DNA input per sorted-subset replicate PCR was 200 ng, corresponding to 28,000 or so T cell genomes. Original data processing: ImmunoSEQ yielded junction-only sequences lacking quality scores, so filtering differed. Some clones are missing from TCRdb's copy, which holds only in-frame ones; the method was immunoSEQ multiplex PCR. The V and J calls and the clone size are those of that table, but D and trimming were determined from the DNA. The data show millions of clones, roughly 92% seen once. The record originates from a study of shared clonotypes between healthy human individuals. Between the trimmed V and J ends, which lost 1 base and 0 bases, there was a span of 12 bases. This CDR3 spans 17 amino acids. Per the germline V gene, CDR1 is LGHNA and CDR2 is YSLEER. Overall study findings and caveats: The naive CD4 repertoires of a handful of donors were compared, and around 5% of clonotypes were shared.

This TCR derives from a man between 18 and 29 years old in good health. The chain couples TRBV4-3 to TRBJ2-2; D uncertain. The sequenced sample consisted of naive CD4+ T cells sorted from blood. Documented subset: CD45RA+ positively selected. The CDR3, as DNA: TGCGCCAGCAGCCAAGGGGCTGGCCCCGCGAACACCGGGGAGCTGTTTTTT. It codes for CASSQGAGPANTGELFF.